Each of the 21 T cell receptor beta chains below was sequenced from the same sample in a study of cytomegalovirus exposure and HLA in healthy donors. PCR primers comprised 60 Vbeta and 13 Jbeta primers. Only in-frame clones appear in the TCRdb table, and some are missing; sequencing was by immunoSEQ multiplex PCR. Of about 130,000 clones in the sample, approximately 82% were seen once. Sequencing input: PBMCs. These receptors all stem from a woman aged 18-29 years in good health and CMV-seropositive.

The chain is built from TRBV6-1 and TRBJ1-4; D is possibly TRBD1 (5 bases). The CDR3 runs to 15 residues. Trimming pared 5 bases from V and 5 bases from J, leaving 15 bases between. Germline V lookup: CDR1 MNHNS, CDR2 SASEGT. The CDR3 DNA is TGTGCCAGCAGTCCCCGGACACAAGCAAATGAAAAACTGTTTTTT. Encoded protein: CASSPRTQANEKLFF.

This sequence joins TRBV6-1 and TRBJ2-3; 9 bases agree with TRBD2. Germline V CDR1 and CDR2: MNHNS, SASEGT. V shed 2 bases, J shed 1 base, and the junction held 7 bases outside the gene matches. This CDR3 comprises 17 residues. CDR3 nucleotide sequence: TGTGCCAGCAGTGAACTGGGCGGGGGGGCGGGCACAGATACGCAGTATTTT. It encodes CASSELGGGAGTDTQYF.

This clone was seen once. The J gene is TRBJ2-5, the V gene TRBV7-9, with 7 bases aligning to TRBD2. The CDR3 totals 17 residues. Germline trimming cut 5 bases from V and 2 bases from J; bases unmatched to any gene: 14. Germline V lookup: CDR1 SEHNR, CDR2 FQNEAQ (reference sequence). The CDR3 region has the DNA TGTGCCAGCAGCCGGACTAGGAAACGACTGGGACAAGAGACCCAGTACTTC. This codes for CASSRTRKRLGQETQYF. Combining the CDR3 with reference TRBV7-9 and TRBJ2-5 gives the whole variable domain DTGVSQNPRHKITKRGQNVTFRCDPISEHNRLYWYRQTLGQGPEFLTYFQNEAQLEKSRLLSDRFSAERPKGSFSTLEIQRTEQGDSAMYLCASSRTRKRLGQETQYFGPGTRLLVL.

This clone was found a few times. This sequence joins TRBV4-1 and TRBJ1-6; TRBD1 might be the D (5 bases). Germline-derived CDR1 and CDR2 are MGHRA and YSYEKL. Trimming pared 2 bases from V and 7 bases from J, leaving 18 bases between. This CDR3 spans 17 amino acids. The CDR3 region has the DNA TGCGCCAGCAGCCAACCACCCCAGGGTATTCGCAATTCACCCCTCCACTTT. Translation: CASSQPPQGIRNSPLHF.

The chain recombines TRBV11-2 with TRBJ2-7, with 8 bases that match TRBD2. The V and J ends lost 5 bases and 3 bases, in that order; junction bases with no gene match: 15. Germline loops: CDR1 SGHAT, CDR2 FQNNGV. This CDR3 is built from 17 residues. The CDR3 loop is CASSLYLPGGDSYEQYF. The DNA for the CDR3 is TGTGCCAGCAGCCTATACCTTCCGGGAGGGGATAGCTACGAGCAGTACTTC.

The chain has TRBV2 and TRBJ2-7; 8 positions match TRBD2. Per germline, CDR1 SNHLY and CDR2 FYNNEI. The CDR3 is 13 amino acids. After removal of 8 bases from V and 7 bases from J, the junction contained 10 bases not matched to a gene. For the CDR3, the DNA is TGTGCCAGCTTGCCGTACCCGGGGGGGGAGCAGTACTTC. This encodes CASLPYPGGEQYF.

This chain uses TRBV6-5 with TRBJ1-6, with 7 bases identical to TRBD1. CDR3 size: 14 residues. J lost 10 bases, V lost 3 bases, and 6 bases had no gene match. Germline-derived CDR1 and CDR2 are MNHEY and SVGAGI. The CDR3 DNA sequence: TGTGCCAGCAGTTATGGCAGGGGGAGATCACCCCTCCACTTT. Translating it yields CASSYGRGRSPLHF.

V usage is TRBV30 and J usage is TRBJ1-5, with TRBD1 matching 7 bases. V was clipped by 3 bases and J by 4 bases; unmatched bases: 18. The CDR3 has 18 residues. Looked up from germline, CDR1 is GTSNPN and CDR2 is SVGIG (reference sequence). The CDR3 nucleotides are TGTGCCTGGAGACCGGGACAGCTTCGACCGGGCCCTAATCAGCCCCAGCATTTT. It specifies CAWRPGQLRPGPNQPQHF.

The chain joins TRBV6-5 to TRBJ1-2, with 8 nucleotides matching TRBD1. This CDR3 region has 14 residues. The V segment lost 7 bases and the J segment 4 bases; nucleotides outside the gene matches: 8. Looked up from germline, CDR1 is MNHEY and CDR2 is SVGAGI. For the CDR3, the DNA is TGTGCCAGCACCCTAAGGGACAGGACCTATGGCTACACCTTC. Its translation: CASTLRDRTYGYTF.

The gene calls are TRBV15 and TRBJ2-7; D perhaps matches TRBD1 (6 bases). The V and J ends lost 5 bases and 6 bases respectively, with 17 bases between them. Germline-derived CDR1 and CDR2 are LNHNV and YYDKDF (reference sequence). The CDR3 spans 14 residues. The CDR3 region is CATSGGTGLGEQYF. CDR3 nucleotide sequence: TGTGCCACCAGCGGAGGTACAGGGCTGGGCGAGCAGTACTTC.

The genes are TRBV7-9 and TRBJ2-3; maybe TRBD1 (7 bases). Germline lookup yields CDR1 SEHNR and CDR2 FQNEAQ (reference sequence). V lost 5 bases and J 3 bases, leaving 15 bases between the germline ends. The CDR3 is 15 residues long. The CDR3 DNA follows: TGTGCCAGCAGCCGAGGAGGGGGCGAAACAGATACGCAGTATTTT. This sequence encodes CASSRGGGETDTQYF.

Only one count was recorded for this clone. The chain links TRBV5-5 to TRBJ2-7, with D maybe TRBD1 (8 bases). The germline V and J ends were trimmed by 3 bases and 2 bases, with 15 bases remaining between them. Germline V lookup: CDR1 SGHKS, CDR2 YYEKEE (reference sequence). CDR3 length equals 15 residues. The CDR3 DNA sequence: TGTGCCAGCAGCTCCGGACAGGGAGGGACCTACGAGCAGTACTTC. It translates to CASSSGQGGTYEQYF.

The genes are TRBV7-3 and TRBJ2-2; 7 nucleotides match TRBD1. V lost 5 bases and J lost 3; bases outside the gene matches: 6. Germline V gene sequence: CDR1 SGHTA, CDR2 FQGTGA. The CDR3 extends over 15 amino acids. The CDR3, as DNA: TGTGCCAGCAGCACTACCGGGACAGACACCGGGGAGCTGTTTTTT. Its translation: CASSTTGTDTGELFF.

The V and J genes are TRBV30 and TRBJ2-5, with 10 positions matching TRBD1. J gave up 5 bases and V 1 base, and 7 bases lay outside the gene matches. The CDR3 has 15 residues. Germline CDR1 and CDR2: GTSNPN and SVGIG (reference sequence). The CDR3, as DNA: TGTGCCTGGAGTGCCGGGACAGGGGAGGGGGAGACCCAGTACTTC. The encoded protein is CAWSAGTGEGETQYF.

The J gene is TRBJ2-2, the V gene TRBV2, with D possibly matching TRBD1 (6 bases). Trimming stripped 6 bases from V and 4 bases from J, with 12 bases between. Germline CDR1 reads SNHLY; CDR2 reads FYNNEI. This CDR3 is built from 14 residues. CDR3 nucleotide sequence: TGTGCCAGCAGGAAACAGGGTAGCACCGGGGAGCTGTTTTTT. Translating it yields CASRKQGSTGELFF.

The chain carries TRBV7-3 and TRBJ2-3; 8 bases align to TRBD2. V lost 2 bases, J lost 2 bases, and 9 bases stayed unmatched. Germline-derived CDR1 and CDR2 are SGHTA and FQGTGA. CDR3 length: 17 residues. The CDR3 protein is CASSLRSAGGLTDTQYF. CDR3 nucleotides: TGTGCCAGCAGCTTACGATCCGCGGGGGGACTCACAGATACGCAGTATTTT.

The J gene is TRBJ2-1, the V gene TRBV7-9; TRBD2 agrees at 8 bases. The V gene end was trimmed by 1 base and the J gene end by 6 bases; junction bases not matched to a gene: 8. The CDR3 extends over 16 amino acids. Per germline, CDR1 SEHNR and CDR2 FQNEAQ (reference sequence). The CDR3 spells CASSLVSGEGVNEQFF. The CDR3 DNA follows: TGTGCCAGCAGCTTAGTTAGCGGGGAAGGTGTCAATGAGCAGTTCTTC.

The CDR3 region is CASSRTSGDAQYF. The CDR3 region has the DNA TGTGCCAGCTCGCGGACTAGTGGGGATGCGCAGTATTTT. The chain links TRBV18 to TRBJ2-3, with 7 bases lining up with TRBD2. Germline trimming cut 6 bases from V and 10 bases from J; bases unmatched to any gene: 10. CDR3 length equals 13 residues. Germline V gene data show CDR1 as KGHSH and CDR2 as LQKENI.

The chain employs TRBV5-5 and TRBJ1-6, with TRBD1 matching 9 bases. The CDR3 is made up of 17 amino acids. Trimming cost V 2 bases and J 8 bases; bases outside gene matches: 11. The V gene's germline CDR1 is SGHKS and CDR2 YYEKEE (reference sequence). The CDR3 loop reads CASSFLGQGYFDSPLHF. CDR3 bases: TGTGCCAGCAGCTTTTTGGGACAGGGTTATTTTGATTCACCCCTCCACTTT.

The rearrangement joins TRBV29-1 to TRBJ2-7; the D is unclear. The V end lost 4 bases, the J end lost 7 bases, and 14 bases lay between the germline ends. Germline assignment: CDR1 SQVTM and CDR2 ANQGSEA. This CDR3 has 12 residues. The DNA for the CDR3 is TGCAGCGTTGTCCCGTTTTCAGGAGAGCAGTACTTC. It is translated as CSVVPFSGEQYF.

This chain uses TRBV15 with TRBJ2-1; a weak D match, TRBD1 (6 bases). The CDR3 length is 14 residues. CDR1 is LNHNV, CDR2 YYDKDF, per germline (reference sequence). Trimming pared 2 bases from V and 4 bases from J, leaving 9 bases between. CDR3 region: CATSRQGIYNEQFF. CDR3 nucleotides: TGTGCCACCAGCAGACAGGGGATTTACAATGAGCAGTTCTTC.